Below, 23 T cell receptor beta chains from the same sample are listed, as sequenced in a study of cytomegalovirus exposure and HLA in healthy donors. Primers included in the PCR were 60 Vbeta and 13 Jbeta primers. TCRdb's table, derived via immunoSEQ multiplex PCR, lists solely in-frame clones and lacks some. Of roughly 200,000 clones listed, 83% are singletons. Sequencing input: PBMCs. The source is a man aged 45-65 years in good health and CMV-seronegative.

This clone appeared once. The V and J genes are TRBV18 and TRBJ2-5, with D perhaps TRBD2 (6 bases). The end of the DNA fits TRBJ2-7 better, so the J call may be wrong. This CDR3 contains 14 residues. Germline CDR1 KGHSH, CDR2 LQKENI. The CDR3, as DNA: TGTGCCAGCTCACCGGGAGGCAGCCAGTACGAGCAGTACTTC. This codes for CASSPGGSQYEQYF.

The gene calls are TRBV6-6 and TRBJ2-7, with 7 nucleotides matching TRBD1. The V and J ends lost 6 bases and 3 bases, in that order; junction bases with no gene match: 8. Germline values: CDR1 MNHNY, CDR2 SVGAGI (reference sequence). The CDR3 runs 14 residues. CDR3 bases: TGTGCCAGCAGCGACCGGACAGGAATCTACGAGCAGTACTTC. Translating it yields CASSDRTGIYEQYF.

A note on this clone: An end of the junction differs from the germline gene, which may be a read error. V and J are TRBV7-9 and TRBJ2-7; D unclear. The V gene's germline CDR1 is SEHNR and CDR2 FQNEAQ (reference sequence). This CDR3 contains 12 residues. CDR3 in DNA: TGTTCCAGCAGCTTAAACTACTACGAGCAGTACTTC. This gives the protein CSSSLNYYEQYF.

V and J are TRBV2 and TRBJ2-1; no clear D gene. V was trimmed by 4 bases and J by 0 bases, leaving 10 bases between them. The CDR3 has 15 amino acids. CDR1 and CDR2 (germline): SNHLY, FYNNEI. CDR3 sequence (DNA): TGTGCCAGCAGTGGACCCTGGAGCTCCTACAATGAGCAGTTCTTC. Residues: CASSGPWSSYNEQFF. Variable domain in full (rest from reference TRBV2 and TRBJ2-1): EPEVTQTPSHQVTQMGQEVILRCVPISNHLYFYWYRQILGQKVEFLVSFYNNEISEKSEIFDDQFSVERPDGSNFTLKIRSTKLEDSAMYFCASSGPWSSYNEQFFGPGTRLTVL.

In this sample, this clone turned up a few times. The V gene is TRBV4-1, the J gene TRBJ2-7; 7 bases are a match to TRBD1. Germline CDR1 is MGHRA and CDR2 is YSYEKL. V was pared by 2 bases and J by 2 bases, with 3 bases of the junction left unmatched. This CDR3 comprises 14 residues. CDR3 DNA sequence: TGCGCCAGCAGCCAACAAACAGGGGCCTACGAGCAGTACTTC. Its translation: CASSQQTGAYEQYF.

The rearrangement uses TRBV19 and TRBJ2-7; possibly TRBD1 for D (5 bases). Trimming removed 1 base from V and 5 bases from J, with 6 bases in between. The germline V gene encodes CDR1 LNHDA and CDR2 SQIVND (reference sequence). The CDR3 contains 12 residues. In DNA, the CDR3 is TGTGCCAGTAGTATAGGACAGAACGAGCAGTACTTC. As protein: CASSIGQNEQYF.

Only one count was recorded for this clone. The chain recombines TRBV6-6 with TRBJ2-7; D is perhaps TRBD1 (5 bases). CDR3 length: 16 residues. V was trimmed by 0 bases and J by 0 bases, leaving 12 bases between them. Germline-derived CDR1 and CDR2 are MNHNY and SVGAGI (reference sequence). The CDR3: CASSYSGQGGSYEQYF. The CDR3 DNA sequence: TGTGCCAGCAGTTACTCGGGGCAGGGCGGCTCCTACGAGCAGTACTTC.

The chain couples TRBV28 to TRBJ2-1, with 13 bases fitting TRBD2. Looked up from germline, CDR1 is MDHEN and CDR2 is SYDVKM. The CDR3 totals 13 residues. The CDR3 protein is CHTGTSGTIEQFF. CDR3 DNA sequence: TGTCACACCGGGACTAGCGGGACAATTGAGCAGTTCTTC.

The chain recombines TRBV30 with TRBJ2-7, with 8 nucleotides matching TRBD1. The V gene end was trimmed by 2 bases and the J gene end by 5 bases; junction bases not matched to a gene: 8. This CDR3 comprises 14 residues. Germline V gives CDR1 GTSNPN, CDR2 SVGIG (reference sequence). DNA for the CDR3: TGTGCCTGGAGTCCAACGACAGGGGTGCACGAGCAGTACTTC. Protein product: CAWSPTTGVHEQYF.

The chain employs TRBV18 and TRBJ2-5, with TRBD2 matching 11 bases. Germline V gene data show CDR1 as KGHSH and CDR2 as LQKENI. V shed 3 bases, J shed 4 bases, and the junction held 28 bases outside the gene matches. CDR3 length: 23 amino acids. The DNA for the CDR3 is TGTGCCAGCTCACCCTTACGGGGGCGGACAACCTCACTAGCGGGAGAGGTAGCAGAGACCCAGTACTTC. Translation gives CASSPLRGRTTSLAGEVAETQYF.

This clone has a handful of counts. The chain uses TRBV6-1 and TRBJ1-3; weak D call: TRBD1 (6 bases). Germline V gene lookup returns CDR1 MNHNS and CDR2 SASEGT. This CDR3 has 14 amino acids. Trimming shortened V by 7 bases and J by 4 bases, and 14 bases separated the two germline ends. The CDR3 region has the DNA TGTGCCAGCACCCCGGGGGGGGCAGGAAACACCATATATTTT. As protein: CASTPGGAGNTIYF.

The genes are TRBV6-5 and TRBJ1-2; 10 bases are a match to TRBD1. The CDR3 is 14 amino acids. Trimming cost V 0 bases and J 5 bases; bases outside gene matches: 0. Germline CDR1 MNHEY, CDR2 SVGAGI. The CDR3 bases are TGTGCCAGCAGTTACTCGGGACAGGGGTATGGCTACACCTTC. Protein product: CASSYSGQGYGYTF.

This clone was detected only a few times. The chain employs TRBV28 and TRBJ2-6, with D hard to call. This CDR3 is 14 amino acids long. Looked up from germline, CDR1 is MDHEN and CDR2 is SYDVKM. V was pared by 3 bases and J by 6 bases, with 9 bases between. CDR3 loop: CASSFYREANVLTF. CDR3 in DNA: TGTGCCAGCAGTTTCTACAGAGAGGCCAACGTCCTGACTTTC. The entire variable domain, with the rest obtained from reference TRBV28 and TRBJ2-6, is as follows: DVKVTQSSRYLVKRTGEKVFLECVQDMDHENMFWYRQDPGLGLRLIYFSYDVKMKEKGDIPEGYSVSREKKERFSLILESASTNQTSMYLCASSFYREANVLTFGAGSRLTVL.

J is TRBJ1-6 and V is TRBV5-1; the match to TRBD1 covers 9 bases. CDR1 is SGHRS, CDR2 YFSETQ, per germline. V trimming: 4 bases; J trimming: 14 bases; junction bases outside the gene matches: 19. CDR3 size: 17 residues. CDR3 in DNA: TGCGCCAGCAGCAACGGACAGGGGATGGTTCAGGGATTATCCCTCCACTTT. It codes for CASSNGQGMVQGLSLHF.

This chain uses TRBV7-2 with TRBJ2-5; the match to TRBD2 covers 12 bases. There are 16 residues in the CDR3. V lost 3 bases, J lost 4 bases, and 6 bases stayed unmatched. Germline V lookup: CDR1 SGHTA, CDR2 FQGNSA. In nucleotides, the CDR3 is TGTGCCAGCAGCTTGAGTTCTAGCGGGGGGGGAGAGACCCAGTACTTC. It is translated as CASSLSSSGGGETQYF. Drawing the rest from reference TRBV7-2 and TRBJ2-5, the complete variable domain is GAGVSQSPSNKVTEKGKDVELRCDPISGHTALYWYRQSLGQGLEFLIYFQGNSAPDKSGLPSDRFSAERTGGSVSTLTIQRTQQEDSAVYLCASSLSSSGGGETQYFGPGTRLLVL.

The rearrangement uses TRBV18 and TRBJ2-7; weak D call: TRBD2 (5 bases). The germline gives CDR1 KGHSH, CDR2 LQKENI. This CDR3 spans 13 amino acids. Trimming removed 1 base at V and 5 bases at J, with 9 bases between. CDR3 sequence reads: CASSPRASHEQYF. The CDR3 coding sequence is TGTGCCAGCTCACCACGGGCTAGCCACGAGCAGTACTTC. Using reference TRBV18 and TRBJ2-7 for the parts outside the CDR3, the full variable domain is NAGVMQNPRHLVRRRGQEARLRCSPMKGHSHVYWYRQLPEEGLKFMVYLQKENIIDESGMPKERFSAEFPKEGPSILRIQQVVRGDSAAYFCASSPRASHEQYFGPGTRLTVT.

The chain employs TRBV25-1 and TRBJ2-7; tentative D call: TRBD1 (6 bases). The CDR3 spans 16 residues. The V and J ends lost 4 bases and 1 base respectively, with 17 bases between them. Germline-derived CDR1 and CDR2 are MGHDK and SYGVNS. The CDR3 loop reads CASSAMGTSTSYEQYF. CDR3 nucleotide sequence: TGTGCCAGCAGTGCGATGGGGACATCAACTTCCTACGAGCAGTACTTC.

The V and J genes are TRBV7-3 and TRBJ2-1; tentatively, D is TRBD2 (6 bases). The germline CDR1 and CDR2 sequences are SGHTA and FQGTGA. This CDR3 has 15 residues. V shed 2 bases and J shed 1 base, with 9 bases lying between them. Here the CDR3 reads CASSLGGTSYNEQFF. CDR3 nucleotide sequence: TGTGCCAGCAGCTTAGGCGGGACTTCCTACAATGAGCAGTTCTTC.

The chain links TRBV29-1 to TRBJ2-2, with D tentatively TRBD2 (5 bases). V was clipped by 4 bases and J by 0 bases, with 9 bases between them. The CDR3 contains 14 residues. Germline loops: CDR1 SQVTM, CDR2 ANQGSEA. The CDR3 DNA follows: TGCAGCGTTGGATGGACTGCGAACACCGGGGAGCTGTTTTTT. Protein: CSVGWTANTGELFF.

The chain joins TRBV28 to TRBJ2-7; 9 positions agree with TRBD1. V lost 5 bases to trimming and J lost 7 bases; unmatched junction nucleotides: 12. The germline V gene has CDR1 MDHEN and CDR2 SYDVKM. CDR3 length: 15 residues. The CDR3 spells CASSALGQGHREQYF. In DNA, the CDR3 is TGTGCCAGCAGTGCTCTGGGACAGGGCCACAGAGAGCAGTACTTC.

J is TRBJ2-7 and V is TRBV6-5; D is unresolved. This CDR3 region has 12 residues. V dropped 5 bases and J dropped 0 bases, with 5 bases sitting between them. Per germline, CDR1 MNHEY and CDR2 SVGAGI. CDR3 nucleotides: TGTGCCAGCAGTCCTAACTCCTACGAGCAGTACTTC. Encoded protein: CASSPNSYEQYF.

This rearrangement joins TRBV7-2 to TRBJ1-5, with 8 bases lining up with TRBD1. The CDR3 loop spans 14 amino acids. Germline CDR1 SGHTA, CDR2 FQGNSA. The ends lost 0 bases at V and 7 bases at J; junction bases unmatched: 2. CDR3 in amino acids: CASSLAAGGQPQHF. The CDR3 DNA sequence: TGTGCCAGCAGCTTAGCGGCAGGGGGCCAGCCCCAGCATTTT.

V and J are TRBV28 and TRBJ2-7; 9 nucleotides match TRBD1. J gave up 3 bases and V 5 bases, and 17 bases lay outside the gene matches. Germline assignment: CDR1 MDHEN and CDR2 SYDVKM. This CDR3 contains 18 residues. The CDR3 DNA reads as TGTGCCAGCAGTCTAATCATTCCGGGGACAGGGACCATCTACGAGCAGTACTTC. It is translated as CASSLIIPGTGTIYEQYF.